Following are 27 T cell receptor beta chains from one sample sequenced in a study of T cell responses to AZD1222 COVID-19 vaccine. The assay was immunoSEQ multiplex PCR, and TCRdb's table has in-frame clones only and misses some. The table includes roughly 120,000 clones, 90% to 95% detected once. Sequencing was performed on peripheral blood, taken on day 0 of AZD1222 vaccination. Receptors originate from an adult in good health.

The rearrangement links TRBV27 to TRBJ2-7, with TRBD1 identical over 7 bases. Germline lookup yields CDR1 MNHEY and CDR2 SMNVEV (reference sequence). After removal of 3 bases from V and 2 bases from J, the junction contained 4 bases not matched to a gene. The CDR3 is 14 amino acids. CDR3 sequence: CASSFWDSPYEQYF. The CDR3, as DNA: TGTGCCAGCAGTTTCTGGGACAGCCCCTACGAGCAGTACTTC.

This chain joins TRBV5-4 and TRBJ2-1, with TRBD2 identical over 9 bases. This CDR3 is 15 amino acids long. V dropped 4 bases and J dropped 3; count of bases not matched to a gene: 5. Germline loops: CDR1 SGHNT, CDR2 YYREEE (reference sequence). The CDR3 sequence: CASSTGTSLYNEQFF. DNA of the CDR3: TGTGCCAGCAGCACCGGGACTAGCCTCTACAATGAGCAGTTCTTC.

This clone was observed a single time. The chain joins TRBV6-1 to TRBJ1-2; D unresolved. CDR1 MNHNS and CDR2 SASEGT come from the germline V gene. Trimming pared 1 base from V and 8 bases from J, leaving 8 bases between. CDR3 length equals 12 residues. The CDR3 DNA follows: TGTGCCAGCAGTGAAGGCGCAGGCGGCTACACCTTC. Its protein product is CASSEGAGGYTF.

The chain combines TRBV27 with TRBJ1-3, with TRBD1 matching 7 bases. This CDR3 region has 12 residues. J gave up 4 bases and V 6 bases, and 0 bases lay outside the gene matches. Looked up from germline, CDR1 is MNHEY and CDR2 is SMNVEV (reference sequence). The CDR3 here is CASRTGGNTIYF. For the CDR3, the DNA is TGTGCCAGCAGGACAGGGGGAAACACCATATATTTT.

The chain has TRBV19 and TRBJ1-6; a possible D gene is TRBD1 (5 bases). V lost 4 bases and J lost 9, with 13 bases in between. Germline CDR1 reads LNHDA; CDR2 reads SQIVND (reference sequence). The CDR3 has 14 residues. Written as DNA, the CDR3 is TGTGCCAGTAGTAGGGGACCCCTGGGTTCACCCCTCCACTTT. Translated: CASSRGPLGSPLHF.

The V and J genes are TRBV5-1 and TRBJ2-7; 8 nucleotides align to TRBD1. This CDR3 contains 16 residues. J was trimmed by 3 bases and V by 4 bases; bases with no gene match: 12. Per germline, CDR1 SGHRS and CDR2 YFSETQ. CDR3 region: CASSINRGVTIYEQYF. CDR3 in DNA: TGCGCCAGCAGCATCAACAGGGGGGTGACGATCTACGAGCAGTACTTC.

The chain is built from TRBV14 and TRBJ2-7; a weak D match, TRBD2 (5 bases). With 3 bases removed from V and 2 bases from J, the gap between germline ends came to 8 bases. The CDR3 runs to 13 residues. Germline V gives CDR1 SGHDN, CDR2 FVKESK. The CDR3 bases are TGTGCCAGCAGCCAGGCCGGGACCTACGAGCAGTACTTC. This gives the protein CASSQAGTYEQYF. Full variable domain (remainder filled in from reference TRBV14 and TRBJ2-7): EAGVTQFPSHSVIEKGQTVTLRCDPISGHDNLYWYRRVMGKEIKFLLHFVKESKQDESGMPNNRFLAERTGGTYSTLKVQPAELEDSGVYFCASSQAGTYEQYFGPGTRLTVT.

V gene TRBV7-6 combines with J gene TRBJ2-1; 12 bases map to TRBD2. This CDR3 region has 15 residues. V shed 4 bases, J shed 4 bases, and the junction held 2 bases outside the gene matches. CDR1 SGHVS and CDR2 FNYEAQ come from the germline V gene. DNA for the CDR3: TGTGCCAGCAGCTGGACTAGCGGGGAATACAATGAGCAGTTCTTC. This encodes CASSWTSGEYNEQFF.

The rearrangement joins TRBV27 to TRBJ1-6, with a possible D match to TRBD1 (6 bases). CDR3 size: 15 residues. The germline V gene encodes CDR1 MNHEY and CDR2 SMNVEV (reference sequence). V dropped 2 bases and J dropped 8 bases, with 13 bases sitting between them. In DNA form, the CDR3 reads TGTGCCAGCAGTTTAGTTACAGGGACCTATTCACCCCTCCACTTT. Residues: CASSLVTGTYSPLHF.

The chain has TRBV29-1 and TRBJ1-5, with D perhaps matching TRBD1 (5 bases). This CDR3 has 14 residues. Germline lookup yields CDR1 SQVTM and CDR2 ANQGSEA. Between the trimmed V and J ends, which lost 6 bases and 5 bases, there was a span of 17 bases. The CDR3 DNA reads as TGCAGCGTCCTTGGGGCCAGGGATGATCAGCCCCAGCATTTT. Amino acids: CSVLGARDDQPQHF.

The CDR3 sequence: CASSRGTTTYEQYF. CDR3 nucleotide sequence: TGTGCCAGCAGTAGGGGGACAACTACCTACGAGCAGTACTTC. The V call is TRBV27, the J call TRBJ2-7; the D gene is possibly TRBD1 (6 bases). Germline lookup yields CDR1 MNHEY and CDR2 SMNVEV (reference sequence). CDR3 length equals 14 residues. Trimming cost V 5 bases and J 2 bases, with 13 bases left between them.

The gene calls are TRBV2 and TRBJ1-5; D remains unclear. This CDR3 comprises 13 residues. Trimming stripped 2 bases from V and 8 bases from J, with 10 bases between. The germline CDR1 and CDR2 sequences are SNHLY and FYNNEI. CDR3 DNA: TGTGCCAGCAGTGAAAGGGTTTACGAGCCCCAGCATTTT. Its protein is CASSERVYEPQHF.

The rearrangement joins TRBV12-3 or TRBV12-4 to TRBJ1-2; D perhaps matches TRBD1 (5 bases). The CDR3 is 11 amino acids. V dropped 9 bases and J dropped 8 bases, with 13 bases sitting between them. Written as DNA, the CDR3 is TGTGCCAGTTCAGGGCTGGAGGGCTACACCTTC. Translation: CASSGLEGYTF.

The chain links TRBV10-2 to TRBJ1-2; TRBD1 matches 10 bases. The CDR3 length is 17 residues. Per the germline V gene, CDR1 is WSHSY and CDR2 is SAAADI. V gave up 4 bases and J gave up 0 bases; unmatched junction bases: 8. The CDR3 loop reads CASSGKTGGQTNYGYTF. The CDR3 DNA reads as TGCGCCAGCAGTGGGAAGACAGGGGGCCAAACTAACTATGGCTACACCTTC.

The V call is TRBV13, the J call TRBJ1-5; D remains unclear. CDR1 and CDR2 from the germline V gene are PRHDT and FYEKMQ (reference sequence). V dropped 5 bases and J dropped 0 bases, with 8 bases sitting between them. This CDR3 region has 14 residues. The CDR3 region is CASSLDGSNQPQHF. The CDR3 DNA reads TGTGCCAGCAGCCTGGACGGTAGCAATCAGCCCCAGCATTTT.

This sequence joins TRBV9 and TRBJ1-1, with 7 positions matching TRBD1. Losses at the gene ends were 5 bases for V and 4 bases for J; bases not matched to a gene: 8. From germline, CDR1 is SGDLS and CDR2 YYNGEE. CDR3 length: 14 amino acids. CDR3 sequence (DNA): TGTGCCAGCAGTACACAGGGGCGGGTCACTGAAGCTTTCTTT. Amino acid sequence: CASSTQGRVTEAFF.

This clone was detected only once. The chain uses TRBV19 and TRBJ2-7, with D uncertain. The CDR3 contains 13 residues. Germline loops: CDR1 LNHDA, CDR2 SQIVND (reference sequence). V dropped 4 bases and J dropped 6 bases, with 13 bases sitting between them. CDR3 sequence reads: CASSRREGIEQYF. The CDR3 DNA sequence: TGTGCCAGTAGTAGAAGGGAAGGGATCGAGCAGTACTTC.

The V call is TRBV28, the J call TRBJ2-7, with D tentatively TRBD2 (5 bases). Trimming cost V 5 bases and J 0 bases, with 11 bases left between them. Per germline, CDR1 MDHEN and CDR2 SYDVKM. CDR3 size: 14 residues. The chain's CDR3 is CASSPVDYSYEQYF. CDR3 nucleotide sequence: TGTGCCAGCAGTCCCGTTGACTACTCCTACGAGCAGTACTTC.

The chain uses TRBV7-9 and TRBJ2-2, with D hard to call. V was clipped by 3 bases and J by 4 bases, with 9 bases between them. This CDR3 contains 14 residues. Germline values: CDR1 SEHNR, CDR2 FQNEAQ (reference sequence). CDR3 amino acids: CASSLSLGTGELFF. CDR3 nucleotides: TGTGCCAGCAGCTTGTCTCTGGGCACCGGGGAGCTGTTTTTT.

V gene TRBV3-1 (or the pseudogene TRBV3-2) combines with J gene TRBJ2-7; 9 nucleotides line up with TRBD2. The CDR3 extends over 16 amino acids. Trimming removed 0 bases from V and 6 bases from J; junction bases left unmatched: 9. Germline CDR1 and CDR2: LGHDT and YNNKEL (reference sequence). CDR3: CASSQDMLAGPSEQYF. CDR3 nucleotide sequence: TGTGCCAGCAGCCAAGATATGCTAGCGGGACCCTCCGAGCAGTACTTC.

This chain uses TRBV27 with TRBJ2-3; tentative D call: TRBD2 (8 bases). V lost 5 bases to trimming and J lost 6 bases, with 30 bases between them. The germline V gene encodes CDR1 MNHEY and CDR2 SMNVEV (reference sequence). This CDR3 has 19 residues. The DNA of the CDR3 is TGTGCCAGCAGTACGCTATCCCCAGGGGGGACTAGTGATGTGGATACGCAGTATTTT. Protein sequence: CASSTLSPGGTSDVDTQYF.

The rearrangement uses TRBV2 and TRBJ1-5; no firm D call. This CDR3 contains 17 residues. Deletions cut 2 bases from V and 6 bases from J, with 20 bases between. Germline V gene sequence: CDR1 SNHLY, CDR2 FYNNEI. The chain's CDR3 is CASSESVGSNPGQPQHF. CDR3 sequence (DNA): TGTGCCAGCAGTGAATCGGTTGGGAGCAATCCGGGTCAGCCCCAGCATTTT.

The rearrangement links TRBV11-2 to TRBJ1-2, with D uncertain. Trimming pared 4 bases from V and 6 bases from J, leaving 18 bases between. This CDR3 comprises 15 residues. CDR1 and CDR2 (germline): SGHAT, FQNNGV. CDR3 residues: CASSSPRRRADGYTF. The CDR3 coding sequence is TGTGCCAGCAGCTCCCCTCGGAGGAGGGCGGATGGCTACACCTTC. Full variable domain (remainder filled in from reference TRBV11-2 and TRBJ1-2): EAGVAQSPRYKIIEKRQSVAFWCNPISGHATLYWYQQILGQGPKLLIQFQNNGVVDDSQLPKDRFSAERLKGVDSTLKIQPAKLEDSAVYLCASSSPRRRADGYTFGSGTRLTVV.

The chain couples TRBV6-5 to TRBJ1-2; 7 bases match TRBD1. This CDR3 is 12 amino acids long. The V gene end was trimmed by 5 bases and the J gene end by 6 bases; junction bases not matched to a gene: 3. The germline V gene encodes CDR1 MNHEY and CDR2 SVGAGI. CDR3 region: CASSRQGDGYTF. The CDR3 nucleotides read TGTGCCAGCAGTCGACAGGGAGATGGCTACACCTTC.

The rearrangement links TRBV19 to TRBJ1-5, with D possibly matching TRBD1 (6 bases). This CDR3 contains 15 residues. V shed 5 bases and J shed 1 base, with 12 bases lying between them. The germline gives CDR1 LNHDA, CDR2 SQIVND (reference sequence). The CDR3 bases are TGTGCCAGTAGTTTGAACAGGGTGAGCAATCAGCCCCAGCATTTT. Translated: CASSLNRVSNQPQHF.

The CDR3 DNA follows: TGTGCCAGCTCACCGGGACGGACTAGCAATCAGCCCCAGCATTTT. Its translation: CASSPGRTSNQPQHF. The V call is TRBV18, the J call TRBJ1-5; possible D gene TRBD1, 5 bases. Trimming stripped 3 bases from V and 0 bases from J, with 9 bases between. The CDR3 has 15 residues. Germline CDR1 is KGHSH and CDR2 is LQKENI.

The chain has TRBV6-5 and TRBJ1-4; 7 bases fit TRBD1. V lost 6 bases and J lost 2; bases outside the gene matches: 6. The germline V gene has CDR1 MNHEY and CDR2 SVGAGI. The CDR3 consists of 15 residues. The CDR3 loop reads CASSQGGRTNEKLFF. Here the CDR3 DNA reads TGTGCCAGCAGCCAGGGGGGAAGGACTAATGAAAAACTGTTTTTT.